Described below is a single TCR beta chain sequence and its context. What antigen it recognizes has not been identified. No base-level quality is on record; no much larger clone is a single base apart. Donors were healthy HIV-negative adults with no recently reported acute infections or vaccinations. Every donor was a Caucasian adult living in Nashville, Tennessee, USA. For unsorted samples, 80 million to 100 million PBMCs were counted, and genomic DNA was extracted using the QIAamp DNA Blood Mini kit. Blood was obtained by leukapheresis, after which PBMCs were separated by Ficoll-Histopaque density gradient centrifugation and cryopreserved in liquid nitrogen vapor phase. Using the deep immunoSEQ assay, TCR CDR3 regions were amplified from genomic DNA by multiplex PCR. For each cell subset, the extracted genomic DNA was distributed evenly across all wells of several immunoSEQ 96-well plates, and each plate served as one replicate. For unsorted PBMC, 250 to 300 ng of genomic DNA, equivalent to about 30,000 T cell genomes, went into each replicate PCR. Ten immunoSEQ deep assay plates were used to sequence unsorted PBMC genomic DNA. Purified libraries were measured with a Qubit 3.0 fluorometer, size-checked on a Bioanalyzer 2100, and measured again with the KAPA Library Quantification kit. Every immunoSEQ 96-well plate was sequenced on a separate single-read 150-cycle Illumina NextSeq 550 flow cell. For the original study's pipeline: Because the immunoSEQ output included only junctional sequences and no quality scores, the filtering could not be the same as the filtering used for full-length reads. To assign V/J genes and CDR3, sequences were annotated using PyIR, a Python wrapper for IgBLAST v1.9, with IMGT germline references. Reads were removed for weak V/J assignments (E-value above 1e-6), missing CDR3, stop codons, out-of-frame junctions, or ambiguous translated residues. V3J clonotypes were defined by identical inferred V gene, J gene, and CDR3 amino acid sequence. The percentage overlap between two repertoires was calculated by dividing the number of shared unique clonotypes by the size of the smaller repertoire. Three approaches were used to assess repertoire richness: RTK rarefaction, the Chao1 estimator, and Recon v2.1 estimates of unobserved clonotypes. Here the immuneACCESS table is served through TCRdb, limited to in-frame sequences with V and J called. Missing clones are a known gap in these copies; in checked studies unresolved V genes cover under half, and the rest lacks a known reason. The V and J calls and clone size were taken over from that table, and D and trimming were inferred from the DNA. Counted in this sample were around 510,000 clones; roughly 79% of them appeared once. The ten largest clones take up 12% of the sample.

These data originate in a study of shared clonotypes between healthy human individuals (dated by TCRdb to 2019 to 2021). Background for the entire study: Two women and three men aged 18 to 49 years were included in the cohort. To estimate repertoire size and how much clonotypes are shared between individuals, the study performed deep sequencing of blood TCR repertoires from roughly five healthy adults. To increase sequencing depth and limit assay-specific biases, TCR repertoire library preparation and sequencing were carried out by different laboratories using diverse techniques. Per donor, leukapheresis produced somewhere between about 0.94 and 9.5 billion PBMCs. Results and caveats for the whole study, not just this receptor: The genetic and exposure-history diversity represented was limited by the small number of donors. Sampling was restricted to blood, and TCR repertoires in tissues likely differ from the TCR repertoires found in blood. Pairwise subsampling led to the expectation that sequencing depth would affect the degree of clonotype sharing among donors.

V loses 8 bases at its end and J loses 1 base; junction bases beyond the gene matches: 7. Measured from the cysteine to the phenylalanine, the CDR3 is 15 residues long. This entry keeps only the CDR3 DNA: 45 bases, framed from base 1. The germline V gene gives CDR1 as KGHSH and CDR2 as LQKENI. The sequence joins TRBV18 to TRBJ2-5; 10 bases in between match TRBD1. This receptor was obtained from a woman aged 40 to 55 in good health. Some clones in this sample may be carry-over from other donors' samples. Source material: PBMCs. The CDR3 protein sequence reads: CASATGQGRQETQYF. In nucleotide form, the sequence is TGTGCCAGCGCCACGGGACAGGGGCGCCAAGAGACCCAGTACTTC.